This T cell receptor beta chain was sequenced during a study of T cell responses to AZD1222 COVID-19 vaccine. Study results and caveats: Among vaccine-associated CD4 TCRs, coverage spanned spike, with dominance at 160-218 and 743-854. There were repertoire samples only from the period after the peak T cell response. Epitopes outside B.1.351 and B.1.1.7 mutated regions reportedly drew nearly half of spike TCRs. White British ancestry dominated among donors, who included more females, and clonal diversity was possibly underestimated.

Concerning this clone: The antigen is undetermined.

Germline CDR1 reads SGHTA; CDR2 reads FQGNSA. V was cut by 0 bases and J by 0 bases, with 12 bases left in between. CDR3 length: 17 residues. Assay used: immunoSEQ multiplex PCR; TCRdb lists only in-frame clones, some missing. The sample has over 150,000 clones, 85% to 90% seen once. This specimen was peripheral blood, taken 28 days after the second AZD1222 dose. The clonotype originates from an adult who received the AZD1222 COVID-19 vaccine. The chain couples TRBV7-2 to TRBJ1-3; D possibly corresponds to TRBD1 (6 bases). CDR3 residues: CASSLAIRGSSGNTIYF. CDR3 sequence (DNA): TGTGCCAGCAGCTTAGCCATCAGGGGAAGCTCTGGAAACACCATATATTTT.